The text below deals with one TCR beta chain. What it binds is not known. These data come from a study of chemoradiotherapy in HPV16-positive cancers. For the study at large: A couple of HPV16-positive patients' cells yielded candidate HPV-specific clones and common motifs. Study conclusions and caveats: Non-HPV-specific T cells did not expand in tumors during treatment, whereas candidate HPV-specific clones and E7-related motifs did.

The germline V gene has CDR1 LGHNA and CDR2 YSLEER. The CDR3 totals 16 residues. Trimming at V came to 3 bases and at J to 2 bases, leaving 2 bases not matched to a gene. Profiled with immunoSEQ multiplex PCR; TCRdb holds only in-frame clones, not every one. The data show some 6,000 clones, about three quarters seen once. Repertoires were sampled repeatedly during chemoradiotherapy. This specimen was collected from a patient who underwent chemoradiotherapy. This TCR was recovered from a human donor with HPV-associated anogenital cancer. The chain links TRBV4-3 to TRBJ2-2, with TRBD2 identical over 11 bases. CDR3 protein: CASSHGTSGNTGELFF. The DNA of the CDR3 is TGCGCCAGCAGCCACGGGACTAGCGGAAACACCGGGGAGCTGTTTTTT.